These 14 T cell receptor beta chains were sequenced from one sample in a study of blood T cell repertoires in COVID-19. The method was immunoSEQ multiplex PCR; TCRdb's version includes in-frame clones alone and lacks a portion of them. The sample lists approximately 410,000 clones; just over 85% were seen once. The sequencing sample was made of peripheral blood. The receptors shown here come from a woman in her twenties or thirties with active or convalescent COVID-19.

The count of this clone is one. The gene calls are TRBV30 and TRBJ1-3; D remains unclear. Per the germline V gene, CDR1 is GTSNPN and CDR2 is SVGIG (reference sequence). The CDR3 totals 14 residues. V was pared by 7 bases and J by 0 bases, with 13 bases between. In DNA, the CDR3 is TGTGCCTCCTCTGGGCATTCCTCTGGAAACACCATATATTTT. Its protein is CASSGHSSGNTIYF.

The J gene is TRBJ2-3, the V gene TRBV4-1; TRBD2 matches at 10 bases. Germline CDR1 and CDR2: MGHRA and YSYEKL. V lost 0 bases to trimming and J lost 2 bases; unmatched junction nucleotides: 8. This CDR3 region has 18 residues. The CDR3 region is CASSQDPGAGGYTDTQYF. Written as DNA, the CDR3 is TGCGCCAGCAGCCAAGATCCGGGAGCGGGAGGGTACACAGATACGCAGTATTTT.

The chain employs TRBV27 and TRBJ2-2; TRBD1 matches at 8 bases. This CDR3 comprises 17 residues. After removal of 6 bases from V and 0 bases from J, the junction contained 9 bases not matched to a gene. Germline-derived CDR1 and CDR2 are MNHEY and SMNVEV (reference sequence). Here the CDR3 DNA reads TGTGCCAGCAGAGCATTCCCGGGACAGGCGAACACCGGGGAGCTGTTTTTT. Its translation is CASRAFPGQANTGELFF.

The CDR3 sequence: CASSLGTGGVDTQYF. DNA of the CDR3: TGTGCCAGCAGCTTAGGGACAGGGGGCGTAGATACGCAGTATTTT. V and J are TRBV11-3 and TRBJ2-3; TRBD1 matches at 11 bases. Germline V CDR1 and CDR2: SGHNT, YENEEA. V was pared by 1 base and J by 5 bases, with 2 bases of the junction left unmatched. This CDR3 has 15 residues.

This clone was detected only a few times. Other DNA sequences from this sample encode an identical CDR3 as well. V gene TRBV2 combines with J gene TRBJ1-2; D gene unclear. With 1 base removed from V and 1 base from J, the gap between germline ends came to 7 bases. Germline CDR1 SNHLY, CDR2 FYNNEI. The CDR3 runs 14 residues. For the CDR3, the DNA is TGTGCCAGCAGTGAAGACAGAGATAACTATGGCTACACCTTC. Translated, it gives CASSEDRDNYGYTF.

The V gene is TRBV9, the J gene TRBJ1-1; D is undetermined. The CDR3 loop spans 16 amino acids. V lost 3 bases and J lost 1, with 16 bases in between. Germline V gene data show CDR1 as SGDLS and CDR2 as YYNGEE. CDR3 DNA: TGTGCCAGCAGCGCCCGTCTGGTGGGCACGAACACTGAAGCTTTCTTT. Encoded protein: CASSARLVGTNTEAFF.

The J gene is TRBJ1-2, the V gene TRBV5-4; D is perhaps TRBD1 (6 bases). CDR1 SGHNT and CDR2 YYREEE come from the germline V gene (reference sequence). This CDR3 has 18 amino acids. V shed 10 bases and J shed 0 bases, with 28 bases lying between them. The CDR3 sequence is CASGAGSSLYKANYGYTF. The DNA for the CDR3 is TGTGCCTCAGGGGCAGGTAGCTCCCTCTACAAAGCTAACTATGGCTACACCTTC.

The chain couples TRBV5-1 to TRBJ2-1; 13 bases map to TRBD2. Germline CDR1 and CDR2: SGHRS and YFSETQ. Trimming took 6 bases from V and 4 from J; bases not matched to a gene: 1. This CDR3 region has 14 residues. CDR3 residues: CASTLAGGYNEQFF. For the CDR3, the DNA is TGCGCCAGCACACTAGCGGGAGGGTACAATGAGCAGTTCTTC.

The chain recombines TRBV29-1 with TRBJ1-2; possible D gene TRBD1, 5 bases. V lost 7 bases and J 2 bases, leaving 8 bases between the germline ends. Germline loops: CDR1 SQVTM, CDR2 ANQGSEA. The CDR3 covers 11 residues. In nucleotides, the CDR3 is TGCAGCGCCGGGGGAAACTATGGCTACACCTTC. Residues: CSAGGNYGYTF.

On this clone itself: Other DNA variants within this sample encode the same CDR3. V is TRBV19 and J is TRBJ1-1; D gene uncertain. Trimming took off 6 bases at V and 2 bases at J, with 7 bases between the two ends. This CDR3 spans 12 amino acids. CDR1 is LNHDA and CDR2 is SQIVND in the germline V gene (reference sequence). The CDR3 sequence is CASRSGNTEAFF. The CDR3 region has the DNA TGTGCCAGTAGATCAGGTAACACTGAAGCTTTCTTT.

The V and J genes are TRBV7-9 and TRBJ2-7; 8 positions match TRBD1. The CDR3 runs 15 residues. With 1 base clipped from V and 6 bases from J, the junction kept 8 bases outside the gene matches. The germline V gene encodes CDR1 SEHNR and CDR2 FQNEAQ (reference sequence). This chain's CDR3 is CASSLGHRGIGEQYF. The CDR3 bases are TGTGCCAGCAGCTTAGGGCACAGGGGGATTGGCGAGCAGTACTTC.

This chain joins TRBV11-2 and TRBJ2-7; a possible D gene is TRBD1 (5 bases). The CDR3 spans 15 residues. V lost 6 bases to trimming and J lost 1 base, with 16 bases between them. CDR1 is SGHAT, CDR2 FQNNGV, per germline. CDR3 amino acids: CASSSEGVDSYEQYF. For the CDR3, the DNA is TGTGCCAGCAGTTCTGAAGGGGTGGATTCCTACGAGCAGTACTTC.

V usage is TRBV27 and J usage is TRBJ1-2; 9 bases map to TRBD1. Per the germline V gene, CDR1 is MNHEY and CDR2 is SMNVEV (reference sequence). With V trimmed by 4 bases and J by 1 base, 19 bases remained unmatched. CDR3 size: 20 residues. The CDR3 DNA is TGTGCCAGCAGTTCCCTACAGGGGGCGCTTATGTCAATCGGTAACTATGGCTACACCTTC. It is translated as CASSSLQGALMSIGNYGYTF.

The chain links TRBV14 to TRBJ1-2, with D perhaps matching TRBD1 (5 bases). CDR3 length: 13 residues. The germline gives CDR1 SGHDN, CDR2 FVKESK. With 4 bases removed from V and 4 bases from J, the gap between germline ends came to 10 bases. The CDR3 DNA follows: TGTGCCAGCAGCCGCGACAGCACCTATGGCTACACCTTC. Its translation: CASSRDSTYGYTF. The entire variable domain, with the rest obtained from reference TRBV14 and TRBJ1-2, is as follows: EAGVTQFPSHSVIEKGQTVTLRCDPISGHDNLYWYRRVMGKEIKFLLHFVKESKQDESGMPNNRFLAERTGGTYSTLKVQPAELEDSGVYFCASSRDSTYGYTFGSGTRLTVV.